The 13 T cell receptor beta chains reported below all come from one sample, sequenced in a study of T cells in Graves' hyperthyroidism and ophthalmopathy. Amplification yielded TCR beta CDR3 regions, with RNA transcripts as the source. HTBI primers drove first-round RT-PCR of the TCR CDR3. MiXCR, applied by TCRdb to the multiplex PCR reads, yields one record per CDR3 protein. The profile shows about 520,000 distinct CDR3 sequences, roughly a quarter of them singletons. Sequencing was performed on blood. Every receptor here comes from a woman aged 25-40 years with Graves' ophthalmopathy.

This clonotype was found a few times. This chain connects TRBV18 to TRBJ2-7; 7 bases align to TRBD2. The CDR3 sequence is 16 residues long. Germline CDR1 reads KGHSH; CDR2 reads LQKENI. The V gene end was trimmed by 3 bases and the J gene end by 2 bases; junction bases not matched to a gene: 10. This chain's CDR3 is CASSPPLAEGPYEQYF. The CDR3 region has the DNA TGTGCCAGCTCACCGCCCCTAGCGGAGGGACCCTACGAGCAGTACTTC.

The sample holds many counts of this clonotype. This chain links TRBV19 with TRBJ1-1; tentative D call: TRBD1 (5 bases). Germline CDR1 reads LNHDA; CDR2 reads SQIVND (reference sequence). Trimming took off 3 bases at V and 3 bases at J, with 14 bases between the two ends. The CDR3 has 15 residues. CDR3 nucleotide sequence: TGTGCCAGTAGTATTAAGGGAGAGGGACACACTGAAGCTTTCTTT. It yields the protein CASSIKGEGHTEAFF.

The chain carries TRBV7-9 and TRBJ1-1; D is ambiguous. The CDR3 runs 15 residues. From germline, CDR1 is SEHNR and CDR2 FQNEAQ (reference sequence). With 1 base removed from V and 1 base from J, the gap between germline ends came to 10 bases. The CDR3 nucleotides read TGTGCCAGCAGCTTAGGCCCCGGAAAGAACACTGAAGCTTTCTTT. Amino acids: CASSLGPGKNTEAFF.

This clonotype occurred a few times. V is TRBV20-1 and J is TRBJ1-1; D may be TRBD1 (5 bases). Trimming took 7 bases from V and 8 from J, leaving 14 bases between them. The CDR3 is made up of 11 amino acids. The germline gives CDR1 DFQATT, CDR2 SNEGSKA (reference sequence). CDR3 sequence (DNA): TGCAGTGGAGAGCAGGGAGGGGAAGCTTTCTTT. Translating it yields CSGEQGGEAFF.

This clonotype was observed many times. V and J are TRBV10-3 and TRBJ2-5, with D uncertain. V lost 5 bases and J 5 bases, leaving 12 bases between the germline ends. This CDR3 is built from 13 residues. The germline CDR1 and CDR2 sequences are ENHRY and SYGVKD. The DNA for the CDR3 is TGTGCCATCAGTCCTTCGAGACCCGAGACCCAGTACTTC. This translates into CAISPSRPETQYF.

This clonotype has a count of ten or more. The gene calls are TRBV12-3 or TRBV12-4 and TRBJ1-3; D is undetermined. With 6 bases removed from V and 5 bases from J, the gap between germline ends came to 5 bases. The CDR3 is made up of 11 amino acids. The chain's CDR3 is CASSIRNTIYF. CDR3 in DNA: TGTGCCAGCAGCATCAGAAACACCATATATTTT.

V and J are TRBV6-2 or TRBV6-3 and TRBJ1-2; 10 nucleotides line up with TRBD1. This CDR3 spans 15 amino acids. Losses at the gene ends were 7 bases for V and 8 bases for J; bases not matched to a gene: 13. In germline, CDR1 is MNHEY, CDR2 SVGEGT. This CDR3 reads CASTPGQGFRAGYTF. The CDR3 nucleotides read TGTGCCAGCACCCCGGGACAGGGGTTCAGGGCCGGCTACACCTTC.

This clonotype was observed many times. A much larger clone lies a single base off, so this may be a read error. The rearrangement links TRBV13 to TRBJ2-5; no clear D. The germline V gene encodes CDR1 PRHDT and CDR2 FYEKMQ (reference sequence). The CDR3 runs to 13 residues. Trimming took off 0 bases at V and 5 bases at J, with 7 bases between the two ends. The CDR3 region has the DNA TGTGCCAGCAGCTTAGGGGTGTTGGAGACCCAGTACTTC. It is translated as CASSLGVLETQYF.

This clonotype was observed once. The chain links TRBV7-2 to TRBJ1-1; no clear D gene. The CDR3 covers 11 residues. CDR1 SGHTA and CDR2 FQGNSA come from the germline V gene. V was clipped by 3 bases and J by 11 bases, with 10 bases between them. CDR3 nucleotides: TGTGCCAGCAGCTTGACGGTTCTGGCTTTCTTT. Translated: CASSLTVLAFF.

In this sample, this clonotype turned up many times. One end of the junction fails to match germline, which may point to a read error. CDR3 region: CANSYFSNTEAFF. DNA of the CDR3: TGTGCCAACAGTTACTTTTCGAACACTGAAGCTTTCTTT. This sequence joins TRBV6-5 and TRBJ1-1; D gene unclear. The CDR3 covers 13 residues. Germline V lookup: CDR1 MNHEY, CDR2 SVGAGI.

The rearrangement joins TRBV28 to TRBJ1-2; D not resolved. The CDR3 is 14 amino acids. Germline V lookup: CDR1 MDHEN, CDR2 SYDVKM. V lost 3 bases and J lost 8, with 16 bases in between. CDR3 sequence: CASSFFVSRAGYTF. The DNA of the CDR3 is TGTGCCAGCAGTTTCTTCGTGAGTCGGGCCGGCTACACCTTC.

Ten or more counts support this clonotype. The rearrangement links TRBV20-1 to TRBJ1-1, with TRBD1 matching over 11 bases. J lost 0 bases, V lost 5 bases, and 2 bases had no gene match. Germline V CDR1 and CDR2: DFQATT, SNEGSKA (reference sequence). The CDR3 sequence is 14 residues long. The CDR3 here is CSAGQGAMNTEAFF. DNA of the CDR3: TGCAGTGCTGGACAGGGGGCAATGAACACTGAAGCTTTCTTT.

This clonotype showed up just a few times. J is TRBJ2-7 and V is TRBV13, with 7 bases identical to TRBD1. CDR1 and CDR2 (germline): PRHDT, FYEKMQ (reference sequence). Losses at the gene ends were 4 bases for V and 3 bases for J; bases not matched to a gene: 9. The CDR3 sequence is 15 residues long. This CDR3 is CASSYNRDRNYEQYF. In DNA form, the CDR3 reads TGTGCCAGCAGCTATAACCGGGACAGAAACTACGAGCAGTACTTC. Together with reference TRBV13 and TRBJ2-7, the CDR3 gives the full variable domain: AAGVIQSPRHLIKEKRETATLKCYPIPRHDTVYWYQQGPGQDPQFLISFYEKMQSDKGSIPDRFSAQQFSDYHSELNMSSLELGDSALYFCASSYNRDRNYEQYFGPGTRLTVT.